The 16 T cell receptor beta chains listed next were all sequenced from one sample in a study of technical replicates of blood from a few donors. The data were produced by immunoSEQ multiplex PCR, yet TCRdb's version contains in-frame clones alone and is incomplete. The sample lists around 93,000 clones, about 95% occurring once. Sequencing input: T cells isolated from PBMCs. The origin of the receptors is a human donor in good health.

A single count supports this clone. V gene TRBV6-5 combines with J gene TRBJ2-6; maybe TRBD2 (6 bases). The germline V and J ends were trimmed by 6 bases and 2 bases, with 11 bases remaining between them. Germline V CDR1 and CDR2: MNHEY, SVGAGI. CDR3 length equals 15 residues. CDR3 coding DNA: TGTGCCAGCAGGACGGGAGCTACTGGGGCCAACGTCCTGACTTTC. Amino acids: CASRTGATGANVLTF.

V usage is TRBV7-9 and J usage is TRBJ2-1; tentative D call: TRBD2 (6 bases). In germline, CDR1 is SEHNR, CDR2 FQNEAQ (reference sequence). V dropped 6 bases and J dropped 9 bases, with 9 bases sitting between them. This CDR3 region has 11 residues. The CDR3 coding sequence is TGTGCCAGCAGGACTAGTGGTGAGCAGTTCTTC. Its translation: CASRTSGEQFF.

V usage is TRBV5-1 and J usage is TRBJ1-4, with D maybe TRBD1 (6 bases). V shed 0 bases and J shed 4 bases, with 10 bases lying between them. The germline V gene encodes CDR1 SGHRS and CDR2 YFSETQ. This CDR3 has 15 amino acids. In nucleotides, the CDR3 is TGCGCCAGCAGCTTGGAACCGGACAGTAATGAAAAACTGTTTTTT. Its translation is CASSLEPDSNEKLFF.

V and J are TRBV6-5 and TRBJ1-2; TRBD1 is a possible D gene (5 bases). Trimming pared 7 bases from V and 4 bases from J, leaving 19 bases between. Germline CDR1 and CDR2: MNHEY and SVGAGI. The CDR3 runs 15 residues. CDR3 sequence reads: CASTSSGLLGYGYTF. In DNA, the CDR3 is TGTGCCAGCACCTCCTCAGGGCTTCTAGGCTATGGCTACACCTTC.

The rearrangement uses TRBV29-1 and TRBJ2-7; 9 bases are a match to TRBD1. V shed 0 bases and J 4 bases; nucleotides not matched to a gene: 7. CDR1 and CDR2 (germline): SQVTM, ANQGSEA. The CDR3 loop spans 15 amino acids. CDR3 region: CSVEDGWTGEYEQYF. The DNA for the CDR3 is TGCAGCGTTGAAGATGGATGGACAGGGGAGTACGAGCAGTACTTC.

The chain employs TRBV28 and TRBJ1-3, with D perhaps TRBD1 (6 bases). The CDR3 extends over 16 amino acids. CDR1 MDHEN and CDR2 SYDVKM come from the germline V gene. Trimming left V 5 bases short and J 2 bases short, with 16 bases between. The CDR3: CASSPRGIVTGNTIYF. The CDR3 region has the DNA TGTGCCAGCAGTCCAAGGGGGATAGTTACTGGAAACACCATATATTTT.

The chain has TRBV2 and TRBJ2-7, with a weak D call TRBD2 (6 bases). Trimming took off 1 base at V and 3 bases at J, with 10 bases between the two ends. The CDR3 runs to 14 residues. Germline V CDR1 and CDR2: SNHLY, FYNNEI. CDR3 DNA: TGTGCCAGCAGTGAAGAGGGAGGTTACTACGAGCAGTACTTC. Encoded protein: CASSEEGGYYEQYF.

The chain is built from TRBV6-5 and TRBJ1-1, with D maybe TRBD1 (6 bases). The CDR3 spans 12 residues. The V gene's germline CDR1 is MNHEY and CDR2 SVGAGI. CDR3 DNA: TGTGGGGTTGGGGGGGGGCGAACTGAAGCTTTCTTT. Amino acid sequence: CGVGGGRTEAFF.

V is TRBV5-1 and J is TRBJ1-1; a possible D gene is TRBD1 (5 bases). The V gene lost 0 bases and the J gene lost 0 bases, with 18 bases spanning the gap. Per the germline V gene, CDR1 is SGHRS and CDR2 is YFSETQ. The CDR3 contains 18 residues. The CDR3 bases are TGCGCCAGCAGCTTGGTACCAGGGAAAGAGCCCATGAACACTGAAGCTTTCTTT. Translating it yields CASSLVPGKEPMNTEAFF. Filled out from reference TRBV5-1 and TRBJ1-1, the complete variable domain reads KAGVTQTPRYLIKTRGQQVTLSCSPISGHRSVSWYQQTPGQGLQFLFEYFSETQRNKGNFPGRFSGRQFSNSRSEMNVSTLELGDSALYLCASSLVPGKEPMNTEAFFGQGTRLTVV.

The rearrangement joins TRBV6-5 to TRBJ2-5; unclear D gene. In germline, CDR1 is MNHEY, CDR2 SVGAGI. The V end lost 0 bases, the J end lost 3 bases, and 5 bases lay between the germline ends. CDR3 length equals 13 residues. The CDR3 region has the DNA TGTGCCAGCAGTTACTCGGGCGAAGAGACCCAGTACTTC. Protein product: CASSYSGEETQYF.

V is TRBV21-1 and J is TRBJ2-5; the D segment call TRBD2 is taken from the table without a DNA check. TRBV21-1 is flagged as a pseudogene. This CDR3 contains 14 residues. The CDR3 here is CASTPGTSQETQYF. CDR3 DNA sequence: TGTGCCAGCACTCCCGGGACTAGCCAAGAGACCCAGTACTTC.

V and J are TRBV19 and TRBJ1-4; TRBD1 matches at 9 bases. Per germline, CDR1 LNHDA and CDR2 SQIVND (reference sequence). The CDR3 totals 14 residues. V lost 5 bases and J lost 7; bases outside the gene matches: 5. CDR3 coding DNA: TGTGCCAGTAGTGAATCGACAGGGGGTGAAAAACTGTTTTTT. Its protein product is CASSESTGGEKLFF.

This clone was counted a single time. The gene calls are TRBV7-9 and TRBJ2-7, with no clear D. The CDR3 has 15 residues. CDR1 and CDR2 from the germline V gene are SEHNR and FQNEAQ (reference sequence). Trimming left V 0 bases short and J 0 bases short, with 9 bases between. This CDR3 reads CASSLAPGSSYEQYF. Here the CDR3 DNA reads TGTGCCAGCAGCTTAGCTCCCGGGTCCTCCTACGAGCAGTACTTC.

This chain joins TRBV6-6 and TRBJ2-3, with TRBD2 matching over 8 bases. J gave up 6 bases and V 5 bases, and 4 bases lay outside the gene matches. Germline loops: CDR1 MNHNY, CDR2 SVGAGI (reference sequence). The CDR3 consists of 13 residues. The CDR3, as DNA: TGTGCCAGCAGTCGGGAGGGAGGCGATACGCAGTATTTT. This encodes CASSREGGDTQYF.

This chain uses TRBV28 with TRBJ1-5, with 9 bases identical to TRBD1. CDR1 is MDHEN and CDR2 is SYDVKM in the germline V gene. The CDR3 is 14 residues long. J was trimmed by 7 bases and V by 6 bases; bases with no gene match: 7. The CDR3 reads CASRVQGARQPQHF. The CDR3 coding sequence is TGTGCCAGCAGGGTACAGGGGGCGCGGCAGCCCCAGCATTTT.

This clone turned up a few times. The rearrangement joins TRBV4-2 to TRBJ2-5; TRBD2 aligns across 14 bases. The CDR3 runs to 17 residues. Germline V lookup: CDR1 LGHNA, CDR2 YNFKEQ. Trimming removed 0 bases from V and 5 bases from J; junction bases left unmatched: 5. CDR3 sequence: CASSQEGTSGSRETQYF. The DNA for the CDR3 is TGTGCCAGCAGCCAAGAGGGGACTAGCGGGAGTCGTGAGACCCAGTACTTC.